This TCR beta chain was documented in a study of OX40 agonist ivuxolimab in advanced cancers. Regarding the research as a whole: Ivuxolimab was an agonistic, fully human IgG2 monoclonal antibody directed against OX40 (CD134), a costimulatory receptor. The paper describes the monotherapy dose-escalation part (N ≈ 51 patients) of the phase I trial of ivuxolimab. Partial responses were achieved by three dose-escalation patients, of whom one had hepatocellular carcinoma and two had cutaneous melanoma. Patients were allowed to have had prior anti-PD-1, anti-PD-L1 or anti-CTLA-4 therapy, and approximately 40% of the dose-escalation patients had been treated with checkpoint inhibitors. Intravenous ivuxolimab was administered to patients every 2 weeks at six dose levels: 0.01, 0.1, 0.3, 1.5, 3 and 10 mg/kg. Peripheral TCRbeta sequencing was intended to test whether TCR sequence diversity was altered and clonal T-cell expansion was caused by ivuxolimab. A male proportion of roughly 80% and a mean age of 60 years, ranging from 23 to 79, were recorded for the dose-escalation cohort. Of the roughly 52 patients in dose escalation, around 19 had hepatocellular carcinoma, some 15 had melanoma, 9 had renal cell carcinoma and 9 had head and neck cancer. The study at large found these results: In the 0.1-3.0 mg/kg groups, partial responders had among the lowest normalized peripheral clonal expansion, particularly in CD8+ T cells. Low levels of normalized T-cell clonal expansion were also seen in some nonresponding patients. The antigen specificity of the clonally expanded peripheral T cells was not determined. After ivuxolimab, expanded clones were on average more numerous among CD8+ T cells than among CD4+ T cells. At doses of 0.1 to 3.0 mg/kg, clonal expansion of both CD4+ and CD8+ blood T cells was observed from baseline to week 6.

The trial excluded patients who had a history of autoimmune disease or who were on systemic immunosuppression. In every dose cohort, peripheral blood was drawn for TCR sequencing at baseline, cycle 4 day 1, and cycle 7 day 1. Samples came from an open-label, multicenter, first-in-human phase I dose-escalation trial of ivuxolimab. The trial enrolled adults with locally advanced or metastatic head and neck squamous cell, hepatocellular, melanoma or renal cell carcinoma. Before TCR sequencing, CD4+ and CD8+ T cells were separately sorted from peripheral blood. Concerning this clone: It has no known antigen specificity. Base qualities are not recorded, but no much larger clone differs from it by a single base.

Genomic DNA was isolated from the sorted cells so that the TCRbeta CDR3 region could be sequenced. The immunoSEQ Assay was used for sequencing of TCRbeta CDR3 regions. What TCRdb holds here is the immuneACCESS table cut down to in-frame rearrangements. Part of the clones is not present; checked against another copy, under half of the missing clones reflect an unresolved V gene, and the others are unexplained. This sample is represented by some 80,000 clones; about 94% of them were singletons. The leading ten clones occupy around 20% of the sample. The CDR3 holds 14 amino acids from the cysteine to the phenylalanine. Only the CDR3 part of the read is kept: 42 bases, read in frame from the first base. The germline V gene gives CDR1 as MNHEY and CDR2 as SVGAGI. V loses 8 bases, J loses 2 bases, and the germline ends lie 15 bases apart.

The chain joins TRBV6-5 to TRBJ1-1, with a tentative D gene TRBD1 over 5 matching bases. Sequencing was performed on CD4+ or CD8+ T cells sorted from blood, taken in a trial of the OX40 agonist ivuxolimab. The TCR originated in an adult with an advanced solid tumor such as melanoma, head and neck, liver or kidney cancer. CDR3 sequence: CASGSGRYNTEAFF. The nucleotide sequence is TGTGCCAGCGGCTCGGGGCGGTACAACACTGAAGCTTTCTTT.